This TCR beta chain was obtained from a study of Graves' ophthalmopathy and Graves' hyperthyroidism (dated by TCRdb to 2017 to 2018). With regard to the full study: Peripheral blood was collected at initial diagnosis, prior to any treatment. To tell Graves' ophthalmopathy apart from Graves' hyperthyroidism, and to predict which patients would progress to ophthalmopathy, the study relied on TCR beta repertoire signatures. In total, 135 blood samples were TCR-sequenced: 40 to 45 ophthalmopathy, roughly 80 hyperthyroidism and some 17 hyperthyroidism-to-ophthalmopathy patients. To explore V-J signatures that distinguish ophthalmopathy from hyperthyroidism, a discovery set of about a hundred patients was enrolled, made up of under 50 with ophthalmopathy and around 60 with stable hyperthyroidism. For independent validation, a separate cohort was made up of some 18 hyperthyroidism patients plus 17 patients who later progressed from hyperthyroidism to ophthalmopathy. In more than five hyperthyroidism patients, T-cell repertoires of thyroid tissue and blood were compared. Once sampling was done, hyperthyroidism patients were given methimazole at a starting dose of 30 mg daily, while ophthalmopathy patients were given high-dose intravenous methylprednisolone. For training and testing, the roughly 97 patients in the discovery cohort were randomly divided in a 7:3 ratio.

TCR beta CDR3 regions were amplified from RNA transcripts for repertoire sequencing. The first round was an RT-PCR using HTBI primers with the Qiagen OneStep RT-PCR kit, and this first round was followed by a second-round multiplex PCR, then size selection and purification. The libraries underwent paired-end sequencing with 100 bp reads on an Illumina HiSeq2000. Processing in the source paper ran as follows. SOAPnuke was used to process the reads, removing any read that contained adapters or uncalled bases, had a mean Phred below 15, or lacked an exact match to the constant primer or identifier. High-quality paired reads were merged with COPE v1.2.5. Clonotypes were defined as unique nucleotide sequences and were aligned to IMGT TRB V, D and J references using MiTCR v1.1. The analysis was limited to V-J combinations with a frequency above 0.0001, which together covered just over 98% of the repertoires. For each V-J combination, a TCR clonal expansion and chaos score was defined as the ratio of F50 clonal expansion to chaos observed in the TCRdist matrix. Features were reduced by Welch's t-statistics and random forest to some 13 V-J combinations, which fed a naive Bayes classifier. The similarity between thyroid and blood repertoires was quantified using the Morisita-Horn index. TCRdb reanalyzed the raw reads on its own, using fastp at Q25 for trimming and MiXCR for clone calling, and kept in-frame beta chains. Rows are combined by CDR3 protein, so each entry shows the most common genes and DNA. These V and J calls rely on TCRdb rather than the paper's analysis. A total of 450,000 or so distinct CDR3 sequences appear in this sample, under 15% of them only once. 9.8% of the sample comes from the top ten.

The ophthalmopathy patients had moderately to severely active disease, with a Clinical Activity Score of 3 or higher, a NOSPECS grade of 4 or higher, and a disease duration of less than 3 months. Anyone with other autoimmune diseases, uncontrolled infections, pregnancy or lactation was excluded from the study. Diagnosis relied on clinical symptoms, serum thyroxine, TRAb, thyroid ultrasound and orbital computed tomography. Using Ficoll-Paque density gradient centrifugation, PBMCs were isolated from less than 13 ml of fresh peripheral blood. Trizol reagent was used to extract the total RNA, and its quality was then checked on an Agilent 2100 Bioanalyzer. Trimming leaves V shorter by 1 base and J shorter by 2 bases, with the junction holding 5 bases beyond the gene matches. The germline V gene (reference sequence) specifies SGHNT as CDR1 and YYREEE as CDR2. Counted from cysteine to phenylalanine, this CDR3 has 17 amino acids. CDR3 DNA is the only sequence kept; it has 51 bases, read in frame from the first base.

This clonotype was counted once. Its target antigen remains unknown. Per-base quality was not reported, and no clone a single base away is much larger than it. One read alone provides weak support. Results and caveats for the whole study, not just this receptor: Sample size was not statistically predetermined, and group allocation was not concealed from the investigators. Among expanded thyroid clonotypes with frequency above 0.001, most also showed up in blood, which suggests that blood repertoires may reflect the thyroid immune response. The 13-signature model separated ophthalmopathy from stable hyperthyroidism with approximately 90% sensitivity and around 81% specificity in cross-validation, and 80%/75% in the test set. In validation, the model predicted ophthalmopathy progression with over 60% sensitivity and roughly 78% specificity; approximately 12 predicted patients were CT-confirmed with GO in a median of 6.5 months.

This receptor was taken from a woman between 25 and 40 years old with Graves' ophthalmopathy. Donor details come from another sample of the same person, matched by shared clones. This chain is built from TRBV5-4 and TRBJ2-6, with 8 bases aligning to TRBD2. Sequencing input: blood. The base sequence is TGTGCCAGCAGCTTGTTCTTAGCGGGGCCTGGGGCCAACGTCCTGACTTTC. It codes for CASSLFLAGPGANVLTF.